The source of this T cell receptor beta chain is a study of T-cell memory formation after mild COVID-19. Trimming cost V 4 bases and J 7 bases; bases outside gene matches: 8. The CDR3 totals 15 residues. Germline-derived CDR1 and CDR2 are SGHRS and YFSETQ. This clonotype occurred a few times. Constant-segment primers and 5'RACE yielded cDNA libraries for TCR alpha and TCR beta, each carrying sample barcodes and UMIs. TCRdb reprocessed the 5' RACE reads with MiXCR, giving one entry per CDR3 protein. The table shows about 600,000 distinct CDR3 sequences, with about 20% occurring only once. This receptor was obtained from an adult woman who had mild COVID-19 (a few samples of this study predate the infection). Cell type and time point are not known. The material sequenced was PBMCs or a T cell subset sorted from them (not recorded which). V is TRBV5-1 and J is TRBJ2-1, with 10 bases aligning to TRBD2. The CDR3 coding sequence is TGCGCCAGCAGCCGTACTAGCGGGATATTGAATGAGCAGTTCTTC. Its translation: CASSRTSGILNEQFF.